This T cell receptor beta chain was captured in a study of Ad26.COV2.S vaccination and SARS-CoV-2 variants listed by TCRdb under 2021. Study-wide context: TCRbeta repertoire sequencing was used to assess the specificity and breadth of SARS-CoV-2-reactive T cell receptors after Ad26.COV2.S vaccination. A total of roughly 32 samples were included in the TCR-sequenced set, comprising roughly 19 Ad26.COV2.S vaccine recipients, 5 placebo recipients and 8 SARS-CoV-2 convalescent individuals. Overall results and qualifications from the work: It was noted by the authors that total T cell responses may have been underestimated by the TCR breadth and depth analyses. Comparable non-spike TCR breadth was observed between vaccine and placebo recipients, consistent with only spike being contained in the vaccine. After vaccination, substantial breadth of spike-specific CD8+ and CD4+ T cell responses was reported. Higher spike-specific TCR breadth was observed in Ad26.COV2.S recipients than in placebo recipients (P = 0.0014).

This specimen's time point label, interpreted: individuals recovered from natural SARS-CoV-2 infection. Remarks on this clone: Its binding antigen is unknown. Base qualities are missing; no much larger clone stands one base away.

The immunoSEQ Assay was used to sequence TCRbeta CDR3 regions. After extraction, genomic DNA underwent amplification by bias-controlled multiplex PCR, followed by high-throughput sequencing. The authors processed their data as follows. To quantify the absolute abundance of every unique TCRbeta CDR3 region, sequences were collapsed and filtered. T cell fraction was estimated by normalization of TCRbeta template counts to usable DNA, with usable DNA being measured through amplification of reference genes present in all nucleated cells. Repertoire TCRs were annotated as SARS-CoV-2-specific when V gene, CDR3 amino acid sequence and J gene were exactly matched to a known reactive TCR set. The reference SARS-CoV-2 TCR set was obtained from MIRA and was filtered for enrichment in COVID-19-positive ImmuneCODE repertoires, whereby public or cross-reactive TCRs were removed. Drawing on the MIRA antigens, annotated TCRs were analysed further at the level of specific ORF or position within ORF. Breadth was defined as the number of annotated unique rearrangements divided by the total number of unique productive rearrangements, and depth was defined as the summed frequency of the annotated unique rearrangements. Group comparisons of TCR breadth used two-sided Wilcoxon rank-sum tests. What TCRdb holds here is the immuneACCESS table cut down to in-frame rearrangements. Part of the clones is not present; checked against another copy, under half of the missing clones reflect an unresolved V gene, and the others are unexplained. Clonal size and the V and J genes are those of that table, whereas D and trimming came from the DNA. This sample gives about 180,000 clones in total; 70% to 90% of them show up just once. The ten largest account for around 6.3% of the sample.

CDR1 is given as LGHDT and CDR2 as YNNKEL, both from the germline V gene (reference sequence). V and J are truncated by 1 base and 0 bases respectively, leaving an intervening sequence of 13 bases. Including the terminal cysteine and phenylalanine, the CDR3 comprises 17 residues. Left in the record is the CDR3 DNA by itself, 51 bases read in frame from the first base. Sequencing was performed on peripheral blood, taken after recovery from COVID-19. This TCR derives from a human donor who had recovered from COVID-19. The chain is encoded by TRBV3-1 (or the pseudogene TRBV3-2) joined to TRBJ1-3, and perhaps TRBD1 as D gene, on 5 matching bases. This receptor carries the CDR3 CASSQAPGPISGNTIYF. The nucleotides read TGTGCCAGCAGCCAAGCCCCGGGACCGATCTCTGGAAACACCATATATTTT.